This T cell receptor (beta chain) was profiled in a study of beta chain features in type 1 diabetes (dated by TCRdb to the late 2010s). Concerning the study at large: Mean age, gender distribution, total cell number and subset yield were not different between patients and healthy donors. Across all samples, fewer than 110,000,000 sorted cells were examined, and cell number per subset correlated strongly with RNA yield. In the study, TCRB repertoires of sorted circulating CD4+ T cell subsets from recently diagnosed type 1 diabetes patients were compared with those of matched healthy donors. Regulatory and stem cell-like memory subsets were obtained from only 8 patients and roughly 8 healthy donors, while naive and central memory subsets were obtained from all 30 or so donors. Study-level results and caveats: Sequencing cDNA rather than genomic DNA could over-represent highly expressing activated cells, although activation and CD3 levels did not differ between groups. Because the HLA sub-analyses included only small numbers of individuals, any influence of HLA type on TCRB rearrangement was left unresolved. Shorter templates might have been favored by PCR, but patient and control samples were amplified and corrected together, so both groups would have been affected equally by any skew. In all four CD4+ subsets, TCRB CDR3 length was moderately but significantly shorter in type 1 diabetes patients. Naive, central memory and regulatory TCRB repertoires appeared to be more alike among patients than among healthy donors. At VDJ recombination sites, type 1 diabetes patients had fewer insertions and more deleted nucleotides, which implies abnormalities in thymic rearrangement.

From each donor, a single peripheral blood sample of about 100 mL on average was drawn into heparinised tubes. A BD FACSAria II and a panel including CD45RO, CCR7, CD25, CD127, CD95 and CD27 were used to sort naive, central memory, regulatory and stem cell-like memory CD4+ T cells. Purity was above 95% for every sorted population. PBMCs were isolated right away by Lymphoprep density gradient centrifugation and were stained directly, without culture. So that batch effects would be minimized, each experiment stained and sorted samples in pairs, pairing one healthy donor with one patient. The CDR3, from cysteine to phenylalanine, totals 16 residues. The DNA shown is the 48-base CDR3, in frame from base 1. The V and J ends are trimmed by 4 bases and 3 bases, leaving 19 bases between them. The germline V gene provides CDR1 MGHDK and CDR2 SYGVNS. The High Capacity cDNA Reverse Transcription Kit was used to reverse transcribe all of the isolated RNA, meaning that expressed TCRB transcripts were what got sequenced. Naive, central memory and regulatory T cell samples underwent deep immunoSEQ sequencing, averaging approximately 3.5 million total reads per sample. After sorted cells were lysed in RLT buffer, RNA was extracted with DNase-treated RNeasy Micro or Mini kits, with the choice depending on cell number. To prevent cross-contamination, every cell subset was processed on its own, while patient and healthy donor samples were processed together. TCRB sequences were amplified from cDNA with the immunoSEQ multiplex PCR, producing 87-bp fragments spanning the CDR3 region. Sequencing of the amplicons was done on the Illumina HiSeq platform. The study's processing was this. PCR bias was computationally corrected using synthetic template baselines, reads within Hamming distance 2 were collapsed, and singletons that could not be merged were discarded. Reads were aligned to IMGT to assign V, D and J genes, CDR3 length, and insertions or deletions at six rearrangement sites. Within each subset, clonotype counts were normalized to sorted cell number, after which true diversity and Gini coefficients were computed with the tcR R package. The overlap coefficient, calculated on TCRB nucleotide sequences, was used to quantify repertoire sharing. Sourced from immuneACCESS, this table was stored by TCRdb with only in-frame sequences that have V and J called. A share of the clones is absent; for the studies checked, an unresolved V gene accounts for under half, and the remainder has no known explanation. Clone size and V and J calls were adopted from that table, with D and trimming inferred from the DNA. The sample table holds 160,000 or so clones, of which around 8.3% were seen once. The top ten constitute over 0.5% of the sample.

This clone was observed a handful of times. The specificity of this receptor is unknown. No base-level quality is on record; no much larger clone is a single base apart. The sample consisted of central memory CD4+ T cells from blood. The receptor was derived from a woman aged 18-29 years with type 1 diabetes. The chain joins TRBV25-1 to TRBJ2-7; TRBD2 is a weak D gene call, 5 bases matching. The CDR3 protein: CASSAAGGLNRYEQYF. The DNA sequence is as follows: TGTGCCAGCAGTGCGGCAGGAGGATTAAATCGCTACGAGCAGTACTTC.